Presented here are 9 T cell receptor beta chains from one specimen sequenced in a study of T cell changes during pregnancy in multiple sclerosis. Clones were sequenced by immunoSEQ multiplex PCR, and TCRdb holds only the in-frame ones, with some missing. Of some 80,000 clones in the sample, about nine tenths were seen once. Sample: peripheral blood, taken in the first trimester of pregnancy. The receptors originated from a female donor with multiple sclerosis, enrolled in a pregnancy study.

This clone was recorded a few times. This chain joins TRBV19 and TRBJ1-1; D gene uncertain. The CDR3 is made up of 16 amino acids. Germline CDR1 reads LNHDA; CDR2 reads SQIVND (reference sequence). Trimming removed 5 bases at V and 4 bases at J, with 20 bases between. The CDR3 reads CASSFLPLGEGTEAFF. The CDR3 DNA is TGTGCCAGTAGTTTTCTCCCCCTTGGAGAGGGCACTGAAGCTTTCTTT. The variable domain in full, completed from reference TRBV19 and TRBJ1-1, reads DGGITQSPKYLFRKEGQNVTLSCEQNLNHDAMYWYRQDPGQGLRLIYYSQIVNDFQKGDIAEGYSVSREKKESFPLTVTSAQKNPTAFYLCASSFLPLGEGTEAFFGQGTRLTVV.

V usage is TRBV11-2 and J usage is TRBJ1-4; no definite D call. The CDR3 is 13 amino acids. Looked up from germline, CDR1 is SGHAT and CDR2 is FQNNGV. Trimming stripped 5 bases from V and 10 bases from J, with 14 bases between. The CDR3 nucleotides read TGTGCCAGCAGCCGGACGGGGTCTGGAAAACTGTTTTTT. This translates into CASSRTGSGKLFF.

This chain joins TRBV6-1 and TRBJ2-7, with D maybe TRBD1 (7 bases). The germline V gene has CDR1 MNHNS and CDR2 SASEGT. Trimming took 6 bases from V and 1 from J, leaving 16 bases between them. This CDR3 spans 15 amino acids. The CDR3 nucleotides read TGTGCCAGCAGCCAGGGGGGAGCAGGGTCCTACGAGCAGTACTTC. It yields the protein CASSQGGAGSYEQYF.

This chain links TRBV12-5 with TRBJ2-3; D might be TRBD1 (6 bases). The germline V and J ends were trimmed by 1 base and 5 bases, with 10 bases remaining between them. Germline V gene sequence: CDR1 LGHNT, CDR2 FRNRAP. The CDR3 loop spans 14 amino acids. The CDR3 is CASGLGGGGDTQYF. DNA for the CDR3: TGTGCTAGTGGTTTGGGTGGGGGCGGAGATACGCAGTATTTT.

The CDR3 here is CASSALRGWTGELFF. The CDR3 nucleotides read TGCGCCAGCAGTGCTCTTCGCGGGTGGACCGGGGAGCTGTTTTTT. V usage is TRBV10-1 and J usage is TRBJ2-2; tentative D call: TRBD2 (5 bases). V lost 4 bases, J lost 5 bases, and 14 bases lay in between. In germline, CDR1 is WNHNN, CDR2 SYGVQD (reference sequence). The CDR3 length is 15 residues.

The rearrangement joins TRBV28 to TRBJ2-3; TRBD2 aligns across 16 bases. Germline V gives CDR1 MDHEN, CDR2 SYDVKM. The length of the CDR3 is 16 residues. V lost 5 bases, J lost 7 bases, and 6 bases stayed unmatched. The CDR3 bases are TGTGCCAGCAGTATACTGGGACTAGCGGGAGGGAATACGCAGTATTTT. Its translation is CASSILGLAGGNTQYF.

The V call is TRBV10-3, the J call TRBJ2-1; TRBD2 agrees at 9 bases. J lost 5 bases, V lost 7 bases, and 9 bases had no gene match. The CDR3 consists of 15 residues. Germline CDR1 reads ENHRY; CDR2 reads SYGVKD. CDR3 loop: CAIKVVAGENNEQFF. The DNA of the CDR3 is TGTGCCATCAAGGTTGTAGCGGGAGAGAACAATGAGCAGTTCTTC.

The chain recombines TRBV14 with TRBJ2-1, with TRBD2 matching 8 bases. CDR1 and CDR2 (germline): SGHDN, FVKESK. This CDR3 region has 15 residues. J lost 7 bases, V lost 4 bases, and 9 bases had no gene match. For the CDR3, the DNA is TGTGCCAGCAGCCTGGCCAGCGGGAGTCGGAATGAGCAGTTCTTC. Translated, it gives CASSLASGSRNEQFF.

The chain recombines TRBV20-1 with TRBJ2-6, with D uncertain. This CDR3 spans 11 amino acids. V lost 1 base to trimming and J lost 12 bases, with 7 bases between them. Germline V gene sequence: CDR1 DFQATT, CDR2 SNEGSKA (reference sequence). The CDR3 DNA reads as TGCAGTGCTAGAGGTACAACCGTCCTGACTTTC. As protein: CSARGTTVLTF.